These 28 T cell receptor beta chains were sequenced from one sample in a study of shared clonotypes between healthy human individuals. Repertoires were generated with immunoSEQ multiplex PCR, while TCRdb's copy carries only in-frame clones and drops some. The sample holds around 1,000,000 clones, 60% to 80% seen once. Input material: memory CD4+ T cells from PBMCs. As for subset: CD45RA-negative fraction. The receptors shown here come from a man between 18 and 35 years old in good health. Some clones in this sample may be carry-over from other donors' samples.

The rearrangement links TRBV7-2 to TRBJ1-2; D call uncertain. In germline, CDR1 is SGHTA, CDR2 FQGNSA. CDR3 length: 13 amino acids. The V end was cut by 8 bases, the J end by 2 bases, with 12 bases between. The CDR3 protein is CASRRSINYGYTF. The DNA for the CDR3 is TGTGCCAGCCGAAGGAGTATAAACTATGGCTACACCTTC.

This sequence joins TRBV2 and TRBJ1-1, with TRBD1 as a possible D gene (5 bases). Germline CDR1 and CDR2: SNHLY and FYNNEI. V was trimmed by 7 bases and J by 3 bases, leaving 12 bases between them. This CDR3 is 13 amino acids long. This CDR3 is CASNLDSYTEAFF. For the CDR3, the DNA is TGTGCCAGCAACCTAGACAGCTACACTGAAGCTTTCTTT.

The CDR3 here is CASSLASGDFSEQFF. The CDR3 region has the DNA TGTGCCAGCAGCTTAGCTAGCGGGGACTTCAGTGAGCAGTTCTTC. V is TRBV7-2 and J is TRBJ2-1, with 8 bases fitting TRBD2. The CDR3 runs to 15 residues. With V trimmed by 0 bases and J by 9 bases, 7 bases remained unmatched. Germline V lookup: CDR1 SGHTA, CDR2 FQGNSA.

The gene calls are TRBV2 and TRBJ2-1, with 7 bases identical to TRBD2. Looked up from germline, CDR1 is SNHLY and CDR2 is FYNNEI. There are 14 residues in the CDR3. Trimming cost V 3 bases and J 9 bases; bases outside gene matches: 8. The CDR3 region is CASSERESRAEQFF. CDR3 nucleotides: TGTGCCAGCAGTGAGCGGGAGAGTAGGGCTGAGCAGTTCTTC.

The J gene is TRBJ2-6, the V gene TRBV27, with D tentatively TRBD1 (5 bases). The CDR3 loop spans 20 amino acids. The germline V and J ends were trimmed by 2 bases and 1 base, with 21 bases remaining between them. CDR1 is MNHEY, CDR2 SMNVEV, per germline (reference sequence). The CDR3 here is CASSLGPRAGFFSGANVLTF. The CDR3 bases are TGTGCCAGCAGTTTAGGCCCCCGGGCAGGGTTTTTTTCTGGGGCCAACGTCCTGACTTTC.

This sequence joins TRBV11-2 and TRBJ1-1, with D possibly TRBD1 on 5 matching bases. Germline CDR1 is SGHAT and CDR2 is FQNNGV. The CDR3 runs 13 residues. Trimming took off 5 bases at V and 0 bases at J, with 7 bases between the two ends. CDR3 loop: CASSRGLNTEAFF. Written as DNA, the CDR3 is TGTGCCAGCAGCAGGGGACTGAACACTGAAGCTTTCTTT.

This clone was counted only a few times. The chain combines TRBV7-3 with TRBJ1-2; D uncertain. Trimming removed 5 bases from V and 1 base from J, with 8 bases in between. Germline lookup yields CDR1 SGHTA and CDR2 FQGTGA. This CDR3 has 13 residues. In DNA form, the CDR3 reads TGTGCCAGCAGCCTTGGACGTAACTATGGCTACACCTTC. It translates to CASSLGRNYGYTF.

The CDR3 bases are TGCGCCAGCAGCTTGGATGGACAACTGCGATCTGGAAACACCATATATTTT. It specifies CASSLDGQLRSGNTIYF. The V and J genes are TRBV5-1 and TRBJ1-3; tentative D call: TRBD1 (5 bases). Trimming cost V 0 bases and J 1 base, with 14 bases left between them. The CDR3 sequence is 17 residues long. The germline V gene has CDR1 SGHRS and CDR2 YFSETQ.

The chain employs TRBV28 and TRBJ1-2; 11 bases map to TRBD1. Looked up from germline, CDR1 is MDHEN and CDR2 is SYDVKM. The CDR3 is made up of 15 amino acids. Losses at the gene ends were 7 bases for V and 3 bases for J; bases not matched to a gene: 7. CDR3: CASTSRDRGYYGYTF. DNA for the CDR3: TGTGCCAGCACCTCCAGGGACAGGGGGTACTATGGCTACACCTTC.

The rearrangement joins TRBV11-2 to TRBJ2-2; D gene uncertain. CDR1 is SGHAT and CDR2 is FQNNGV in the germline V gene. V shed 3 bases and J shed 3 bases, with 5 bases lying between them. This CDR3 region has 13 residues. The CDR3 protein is CASSFPYTGELFF. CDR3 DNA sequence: TGTGCCAGCAGCTTCCCGTACACCGGGGAGCTGTTTTTT.

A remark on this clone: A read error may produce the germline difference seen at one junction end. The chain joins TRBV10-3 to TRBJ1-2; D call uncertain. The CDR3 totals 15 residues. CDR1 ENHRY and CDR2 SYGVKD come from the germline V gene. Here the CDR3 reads CASSYGSGDDYGYTF. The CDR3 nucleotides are TGTGCCAGCAGTTACGGCTCGGGAGATGACTATGGCTACACCTTC.

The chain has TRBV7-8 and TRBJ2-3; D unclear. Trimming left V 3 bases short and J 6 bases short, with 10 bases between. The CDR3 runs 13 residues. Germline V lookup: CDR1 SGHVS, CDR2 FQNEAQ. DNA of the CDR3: TGTGCCAGCAGCTTTGAAGTGTTGGATACGCAGTATTTT. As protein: CASSFEVLDTQYF.

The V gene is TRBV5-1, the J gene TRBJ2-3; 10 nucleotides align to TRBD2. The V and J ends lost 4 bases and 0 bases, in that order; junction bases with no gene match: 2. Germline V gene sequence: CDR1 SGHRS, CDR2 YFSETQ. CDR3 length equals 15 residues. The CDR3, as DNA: TGCGCCAGCAGCACTAGCGGGGTTAGCACAGATACGCAGTATTTT. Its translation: CASSTSGVSTDTQYF.

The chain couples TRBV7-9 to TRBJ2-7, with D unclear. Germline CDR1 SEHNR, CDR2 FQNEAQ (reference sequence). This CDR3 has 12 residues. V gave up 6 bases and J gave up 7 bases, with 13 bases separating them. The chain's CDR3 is CASRSLREEQYF. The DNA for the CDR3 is TGTGCCAGCAGGTCACTCCGAGAAGAGCAGTACTTC.

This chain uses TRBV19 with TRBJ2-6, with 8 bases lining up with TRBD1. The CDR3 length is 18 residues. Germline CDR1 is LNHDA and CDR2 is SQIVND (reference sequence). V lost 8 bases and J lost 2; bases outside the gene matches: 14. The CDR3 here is CASLGTRTGFAGANVLTF. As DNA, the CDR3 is TGTGCCAGTTTGGGGACCCGGACAGGGTTTGCTGGGGCCAACGTCCTGACTTTC. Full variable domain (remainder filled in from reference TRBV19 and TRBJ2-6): DGGITQSPKYLFRKEGQNVTLSCEQNLNHDAMYWYRQDPGQGLRLIYYSQIVNDFQKGDIAEGYSVSREKKESFPLTVTSAQKNPTAFYLCASLGTRTGFAGANVLTFGAGSRLTVL.

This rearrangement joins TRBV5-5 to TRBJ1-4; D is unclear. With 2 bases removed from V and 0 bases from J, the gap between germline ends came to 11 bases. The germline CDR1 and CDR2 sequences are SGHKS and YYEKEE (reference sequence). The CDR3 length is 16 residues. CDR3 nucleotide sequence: TGTGCCAGCAGCTTAAGTCTTGGGGCAACTAATGAAAAACTGTTTTTT. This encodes CASSLSLGATNEKLFF.

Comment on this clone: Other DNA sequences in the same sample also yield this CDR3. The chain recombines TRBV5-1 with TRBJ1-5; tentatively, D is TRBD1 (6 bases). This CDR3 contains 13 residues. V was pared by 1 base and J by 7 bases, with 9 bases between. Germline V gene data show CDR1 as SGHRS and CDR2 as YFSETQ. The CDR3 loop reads CASSLSGDQPQHF. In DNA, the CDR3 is TGCGCCAGCAGCTTGTCAGGGGACCAGCCCCAGCATTTT.

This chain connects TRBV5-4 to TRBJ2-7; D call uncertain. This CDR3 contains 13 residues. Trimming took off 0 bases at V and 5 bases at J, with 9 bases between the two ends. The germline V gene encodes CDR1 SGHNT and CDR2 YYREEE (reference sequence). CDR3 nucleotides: TGTGCCAGCAGCTTGGACCAGACAAACGAGCAGTACTTC. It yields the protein CASSLDQTNEQYF.

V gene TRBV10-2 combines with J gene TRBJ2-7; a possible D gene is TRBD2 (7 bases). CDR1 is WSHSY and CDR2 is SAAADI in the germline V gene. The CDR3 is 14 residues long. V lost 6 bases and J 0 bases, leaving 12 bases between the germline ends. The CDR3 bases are TGCGCCAGCAGGACAGGCGGGAGCTCCTACGAGCAGTACTTC. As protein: CASRTGGSSYEQYF.

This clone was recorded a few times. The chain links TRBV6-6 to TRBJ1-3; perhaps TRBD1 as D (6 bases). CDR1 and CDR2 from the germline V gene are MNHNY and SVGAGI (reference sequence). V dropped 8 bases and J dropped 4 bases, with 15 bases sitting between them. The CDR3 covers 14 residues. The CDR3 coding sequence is TGTGCCAGCGTTCCGGCGGGGACAGGAAACACCATATATTTT. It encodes CASVPAGTGNTIYF.

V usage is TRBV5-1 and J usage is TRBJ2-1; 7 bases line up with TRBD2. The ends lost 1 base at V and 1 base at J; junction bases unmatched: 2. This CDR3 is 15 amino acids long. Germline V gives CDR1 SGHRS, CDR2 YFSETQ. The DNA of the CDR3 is TGCGCCAGCAGCTTGCAAGCGGGGTCCTACAATGAGCAGTTCTTC. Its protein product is CASSLQAGSYNEQFF.

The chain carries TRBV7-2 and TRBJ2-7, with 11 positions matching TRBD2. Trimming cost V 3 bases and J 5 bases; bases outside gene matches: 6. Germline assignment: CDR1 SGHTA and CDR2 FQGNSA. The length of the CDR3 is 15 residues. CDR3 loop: CASSFRSGRAHEQYF. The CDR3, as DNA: TGTGCCAGCAGCTTTCGTAGCGGGAGGGCCCACGAGCAGTACTTC.

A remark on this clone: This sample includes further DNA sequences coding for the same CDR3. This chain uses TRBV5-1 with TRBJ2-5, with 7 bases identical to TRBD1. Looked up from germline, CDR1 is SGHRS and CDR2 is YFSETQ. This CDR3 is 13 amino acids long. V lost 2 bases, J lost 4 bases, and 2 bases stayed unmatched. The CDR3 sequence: CASSLQGTETQYF. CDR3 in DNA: TGCGCCAGCAGCTTACAGGGGACAGAGACCCAGTACTTC.

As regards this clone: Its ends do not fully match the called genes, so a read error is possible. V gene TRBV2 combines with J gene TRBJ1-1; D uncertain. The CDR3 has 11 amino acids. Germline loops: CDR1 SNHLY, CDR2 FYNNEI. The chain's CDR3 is CANSENTEAFF. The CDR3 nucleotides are TGTGCCAACAGTGAGAACACTGAAGCTTTCTTT.

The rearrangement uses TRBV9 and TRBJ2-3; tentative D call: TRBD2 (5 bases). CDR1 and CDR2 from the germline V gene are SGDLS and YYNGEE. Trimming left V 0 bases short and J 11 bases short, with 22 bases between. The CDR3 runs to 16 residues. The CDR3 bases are TGTGCCAGCAGCGTAGATGTATTAGATCCCCTAGCCCAGCAGTATTTT. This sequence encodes CASSVDVLDPLAQQYF.

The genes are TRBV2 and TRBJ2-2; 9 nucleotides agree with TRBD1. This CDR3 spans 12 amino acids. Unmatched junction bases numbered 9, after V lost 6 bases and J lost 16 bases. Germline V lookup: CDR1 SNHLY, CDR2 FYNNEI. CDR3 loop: CASSANRGPPFF. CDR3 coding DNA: TGTGCCAGCAGCGCGAACAGGGGGCCCCCGTTTTTT.

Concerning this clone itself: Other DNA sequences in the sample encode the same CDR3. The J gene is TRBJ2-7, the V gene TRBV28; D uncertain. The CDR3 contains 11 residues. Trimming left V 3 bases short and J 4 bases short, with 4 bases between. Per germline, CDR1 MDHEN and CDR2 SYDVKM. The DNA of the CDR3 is TGTGCCAGCAGTTTGAGATACGAGCAGTACTTC. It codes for CASSLRYEQYF. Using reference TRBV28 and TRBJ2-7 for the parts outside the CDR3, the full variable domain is DVKVTQSSRYLVKRTGEKVFLECVQDMDHENMFWYRQDPGLGLRLIYFSYDVKMKEKGDIPEGYSVSREKKERFSLILESASTNQTSMYLCASSLRYEQYFGPGTRLTVT.

CDR3 sequence: CASSSGTRLGEQFF. As DNA, the CDR3 is TGTGCCAGCAGCTCCGGGACTAGGCTGGGGGAGCAGTTCTTC. The chain couples TRBV7-3 to TRBJ2-1, with 8 bases that match TRBD2. The trim removed 4 bases at V and 10 bases at J, leaving 9 bases unmatched. The CDR3 sequence is 14 residues long. Germline values: CDR1 SGHTA, CDR2 FQGTGA.